Reported below is one TCR beta chain. The antigen remains unidentified. Expressed TCRB transcripts got sequenced, as all isolated RNA was reverse transcribed. Profiled with immunoSEQ multiplex PCR; TCRdb holds only in-frame clones, not every one. Here the sample spans some 160,000 clones, roughly 9% being singletons. The data are from a study of beta chain features in type 1 diabetes. Study-wide findings and caveats: All four CD4+ subsets from Type 1 diabetes patients carried moderately but significantly shorter TCRB CDR3s.

CDR1 is ENHRY and CDR2 is SYGVKD in the germline V gene. Trimming cost V 10 bases and J 5 bases; bases outside gene matches: 9. The CDR3 extends over 13 amino acids. The TCR sequence derives from a woman aged 30 to 39 with type 1 diabetes. The sequencing sample was made of central memory CD4+ T cells from blood. V usage is TRBV10-3 and J usage is TRBJ2-5, with TRBD1 matching over 8 bases. This CDR3 reads CATEQGAEETQYF. The CDR3, as DNA: TGTGCCACAGAGCAGGGGGCAGAGGAGACCCAGTACTTC.